This entry concerns a single TCR beta chain. Its antigen is unknown. Every bit of the isolated RNA underwent reverse transcription, so sequencing read expressed TCRB transcripts. Only in-frame clones appear in the TCRdb table, and some are missing; sequencing was by immunoSEQ multiplex PCR. The sample consists of around 240,000 clones, roughly two thirds of them appearing once. This entry comes from a study of beta chain features in type 1 diabetes. Study at large: Summed over all samples, the examined sorted cells came to under 110,000,000. Regarding the study as a whole: The naive, central memory and Treg TCRB repertoires showed an apparent similarity that was greater among patients than among healthy donors.

CDR1 is MNHEY and CDR2 is SMNVEV in the germline V gene (reference sequence). The V gene end was trimmed by 5 bases and the J gene end by 5 bases; junction bases not matched to a gene: 5. The CDR3 has 15 residues. The authors sorted CD4+ naive, central memory, regulatory and stem cell-like memory cells via CD45RO/CCR7/CD25/CD127/CD95/CD27. The origin of this receptor is a man aged 25-40 years in good health. The chain has TRBV27 and TRBJ2-3, with TRBD2 identical over 12 bases. The specimen was naive CD4+ T cells from blood. DNA for the CDR3: TGTGCCAGCAGTCCAAGGACTAGCGGGAAAGATACGCAGTATTTT. This translates into CASSPRTSGKDTQYF.